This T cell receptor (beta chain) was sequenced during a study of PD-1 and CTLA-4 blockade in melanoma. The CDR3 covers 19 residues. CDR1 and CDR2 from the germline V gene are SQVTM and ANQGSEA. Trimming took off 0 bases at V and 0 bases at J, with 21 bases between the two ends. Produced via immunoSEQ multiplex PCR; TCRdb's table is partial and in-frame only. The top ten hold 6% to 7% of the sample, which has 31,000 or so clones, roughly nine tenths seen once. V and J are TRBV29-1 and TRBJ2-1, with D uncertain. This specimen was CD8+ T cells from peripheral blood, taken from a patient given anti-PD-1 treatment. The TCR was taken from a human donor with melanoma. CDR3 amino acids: CSVEDWVVTWVSSYNEQFF. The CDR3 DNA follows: TGCAGCGTTGAAGATTGGGTAGTCACCTGGGTTAGCTCCTACAATGAGCAGTTCTTC.